The entry below gives a single T cell receptor (beta chain) sequence along with its context. Antigen specificity is unknown. cDNA encoding TCR beta was synthesized via 5'RACE template switching incorporating UMIs. TCRdb reprocessed the 5' RACE reads and reports one entry per CDR3 protein, with no DNA. This repertoire includes roughly 180,000 distinct CDR3 sequences. In germline, CDR1 is LGHDT, CDR2 YNNKEL (reference sequence). The CDR3 covers 17 residues. The sample originates from a study of T cells expressing NK-cell markers. The study, taken as a whole, reports: Dominant NKG2C+ clonotypes in six donors made up roughly 1.0-7.0% of CD8+ T cells.

This chain joins TRBV3-1 and TRBJ1-5; TCRdb indicates TRBD1, and absent DNA this call remains unverified. This sequence was found in a woman aged 18 to 75 in good health. Sequencing was done on a sample of blood T cells: a sorted CD56 or NKG2C T cell subset, CD4+ or CD8+ T cells, or bulk PBMC T cells (not recorded which). The CDR3 loop reads CARAGTGSSNSNQPQHF.